This T cell receptor beta chain stems from a study of blood T cell repertoires in COVID-19. The wider study: Acute and convalescent COVID-19 specimens originated in the United States, Italy and Spain. In each case, the material was cDNA or gDNA derived from T cells, B-cell-depleted T cells, or PBMCs.

Data came from immunoSEQ multiplex PCR; TCRdb stores just in-frame clones and leaves some out. Of approximately 40,000 clones in the sample, 90% were seen once. The ends lost 0 bases at V and 7 bases at J; junction bases unmatched: 7. Per the germline V gene, CDR1 is LNHDA and CDR2 is SQIVND (reference sequence). This CDR3 has 17 amino acids. This rearrangement joins TRBV19 to TRBJ2-4; 12 bases agree with TRBD2. This receptor was obtained from a human donor in a cohort sampled during active COVID-19. Source material: peripheral blood. CDR3 sequence reads: CASSIEWGTSGRNIQYF. DNA for the CDR3: TGTGCCAGTAGTATAGAATGGGGCACTAGCGGGAGGAACATTCAGTACTTC.